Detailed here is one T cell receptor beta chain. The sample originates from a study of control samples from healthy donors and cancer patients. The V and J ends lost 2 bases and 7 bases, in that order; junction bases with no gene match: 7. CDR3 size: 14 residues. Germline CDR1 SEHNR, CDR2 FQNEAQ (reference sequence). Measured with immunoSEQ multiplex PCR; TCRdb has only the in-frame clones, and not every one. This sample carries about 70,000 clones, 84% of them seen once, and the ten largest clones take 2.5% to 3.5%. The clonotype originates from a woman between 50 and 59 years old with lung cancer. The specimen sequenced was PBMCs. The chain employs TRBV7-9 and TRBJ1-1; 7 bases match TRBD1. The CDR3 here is CASSLKGRGDEAFF. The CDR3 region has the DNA TGTGCCAGCAGCTTAAAGGGCAGGGGGGATGAAGCTTTCTTT.